This TCR beta chain was sequenced for a study of T-cell memory formation after mild COVID-19. For the study at large: In these data, TCR clusters were largely donor specific. Study-wide results and limits: CD4+ contracting clones were mainly CM and EM; CD8+ ones, EMRA. CD4+ bias marked clones expanding day 15 to 37, unlike balanced contracting clones.

Sample barcodes and UMIs were carried by the TCR alpha and TCR beta cDNA libraries that 5'RACE generated with constant-segment primers. From the 5' RACE reads, TCRdb called clonotypes with MiXCR, one entry per CDR3 protein. The table records roughly 300,000 distinct CDR3 sequences, about 16% of them present only once. The CDR3 has 15 amino acids. Trimming pared 4 bases from V and 1 base from J, leaving 12 bases between. A word on this clonotype: What it recognizes is unknown.

Sequencing used PBMCs or a T cell subset sorted from them (not recorded which). This clonotype was sampled from a young man who had mild COVID-19 (a few samples of this study predate the infection). Cell type and time point are not known. J is TRBJ2-3 and V is TRBV12-3 or TRBV12-4; TRBD2 is a possible D gene (6 bases). This chain's CDR3 is CASSWGTGGTDTQYF. CDR3 coding DNA: TGTGCCAGCAGTTGGGGGACGGGGGGCACAGATACGCAGTATTTT.